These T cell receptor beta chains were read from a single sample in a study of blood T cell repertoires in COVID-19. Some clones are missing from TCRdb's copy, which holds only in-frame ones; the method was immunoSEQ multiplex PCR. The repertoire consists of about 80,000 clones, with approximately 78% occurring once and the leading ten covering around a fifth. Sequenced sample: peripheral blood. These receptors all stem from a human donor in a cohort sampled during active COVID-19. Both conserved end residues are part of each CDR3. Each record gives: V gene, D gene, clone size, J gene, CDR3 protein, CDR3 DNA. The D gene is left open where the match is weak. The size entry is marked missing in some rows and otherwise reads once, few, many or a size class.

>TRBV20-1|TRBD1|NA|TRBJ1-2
CSASGQGRGYTF
TGCAGTGCTAGTGGACAGGGTCGTGGCTACACCTTC
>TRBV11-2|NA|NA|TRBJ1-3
CASSLGGGSGNTIYF
TGTGCCAGCAGCTTAGGCGGGGGGTCTGGAAACACCATATATTTT
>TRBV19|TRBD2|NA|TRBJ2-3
CASSLAGGDTQYF
TGTGCCAGTAGTCTAGCGGGAGGAGATACGCAGTATTTT
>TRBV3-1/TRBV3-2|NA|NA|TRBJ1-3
CASSLTRGYSGNTIYF
TGTGCCAGCAGCCTAACCAGGGGTTACTCTGGAAACACCATATATTTT
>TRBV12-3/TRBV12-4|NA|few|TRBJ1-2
CASTIDTLYGYTF
TGTGCCAGCACGATAGACACCCTCTATGGCTACACCTTC
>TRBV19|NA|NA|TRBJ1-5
CASSIQVSGRGQPQHF
TGTGCCAGTAGTATTCAAGTGTCCGGCAGGGGACAGCCCCAGCATTTT
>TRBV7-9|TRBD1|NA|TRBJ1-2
CASSSGTGSVSYGYTF
TGTGCCAGCAGCTCCGGGACAGGATCTGTCTCCTATGGCTACACCTTC
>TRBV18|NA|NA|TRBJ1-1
CASSREGQINTEAFF
TGTGCCAGCTCACGGGAGGGCCAGATAAACACTGAAGCTTTCTTT
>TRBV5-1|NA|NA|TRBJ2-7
CASSLEFQGYEQYF
TGCGCCAGCAGCTTGGAGTTTCAGGGCTACGAGCAGTACTTC
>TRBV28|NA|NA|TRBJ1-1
CASSTKPDREAFF
TGTGCCAGCAGCACAAAGCCGGACAGAGAAGCTTTCTTT
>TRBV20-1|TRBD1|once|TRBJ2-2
CRGQHTGELFF
TGCAGGGGACAGCACACCGGGGAGCTGTTTTTT
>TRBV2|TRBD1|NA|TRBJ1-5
CASSRTGSQPQHF
TGTGCCAGCAGTCGGACAGGGTCTCAGCCCCAGCATTTT
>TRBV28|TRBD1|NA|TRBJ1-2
CASSPFGPEQGARGYTF
TGTGCCAGCAGTCCCTTCGGGCCAGAACAGGGGGCGCGCGGCTACACCTTC
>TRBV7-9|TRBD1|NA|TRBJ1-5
CASSLGGTGSNQPQHF
TGTGCCAGCAGCTTAGGTGGGACAGGGTCCAATCAGCCCCAGCATTTT
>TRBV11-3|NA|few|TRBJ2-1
CASSLGTNEQFF
TGTGCCAGCAGCCTAGGGACTAATGAGCAGTTCTTC
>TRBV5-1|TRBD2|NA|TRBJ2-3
CASSPGGPTDTQYF
TGCGCCAGCAGCCCGGGGGGGCCGACAGATACGCAGTATTTT
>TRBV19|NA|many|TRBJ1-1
CASSWKGQGITEAFF
TGTGCCAGTAGTTGGAAGGGACAAGGAATCACTGAAGCTTTCTTT
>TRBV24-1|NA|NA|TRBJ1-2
CATSADGANYGYTF
TGTGCCACCAGTGCCGACGGAGCTAACTATGGCTACACCTTC
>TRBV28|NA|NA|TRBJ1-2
CAGGGLYGYTF
TGTGCCGGCGGAGGTCTCTATGGCTACACCTTC
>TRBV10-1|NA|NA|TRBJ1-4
CASSEFREGEKLFF
TGCGCCAGCAGTGAATTCAGGGAAGGTGAAAAACTGTTTTTT
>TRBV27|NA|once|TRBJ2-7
CASSLKVSGYEQYF
TGTGCCAGCAGTTTAAAGGTGTCGGGATACGAGCAGTACTTC
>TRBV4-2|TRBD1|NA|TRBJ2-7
CASSRDRGSEQYF
TGTGCCAGCAGCCGGGACAGGGGGTCCGAGCAGTACTTC
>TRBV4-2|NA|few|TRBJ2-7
CASSLPNSGVGEQYF
TGTGCCAGCAGTCTTCCTAATTCGGGGGTGGGTGAGCAGTACTTC
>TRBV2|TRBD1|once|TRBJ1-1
CASSQLDREDEAFF
TGTGCCAGCAGCCAACTCGACAGGGAGGATGAAGCTTTCTTT
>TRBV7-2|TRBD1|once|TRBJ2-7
CASSTRQGGVYEQYF
TGTGCCAGCAGCACTAGACAGGGGGGCGTCTACGAGCAGTACTTC
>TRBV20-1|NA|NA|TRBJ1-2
CSASDDGRSRGYTF
TGCAGTGCTAGTGACGACGGTCGGAGTCGGGGTTACACCTTC
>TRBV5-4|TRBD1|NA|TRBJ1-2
CASSLTGASYGYTF
TGTGCCAGCAGCTTGACAGGGGCGAGTTATGGCTACACCTTC
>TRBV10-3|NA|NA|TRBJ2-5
CAIGKTQSQETQYF
TGTGCCATCGGTAAGACACAAAGCCAAGAGACCCAGTACTTC
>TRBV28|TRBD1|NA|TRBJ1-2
CASSAEDRGSNYGYTF
TGTGCCAGCAGCGCCGAGGACAGGGGTTCTAACTATGGCTACACCTTC
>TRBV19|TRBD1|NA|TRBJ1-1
CASTPGQGQTMNTEAFF
TGTGCCAGTACCCCTGGACAGGGACAAACCATGAACACTGAAGCTTTCTTT
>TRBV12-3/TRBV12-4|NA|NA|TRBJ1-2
CASSFGGNQGYTF
TGTGCCAGCAGTTTTGGGGGGAATCAAGGCTACACCTTC
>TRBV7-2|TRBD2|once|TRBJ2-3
CASSPTGGAPDTQYF
TGTGCCAGCAGCCCGACGGGGGGGGCCCCAGATACGCAGTATTTT
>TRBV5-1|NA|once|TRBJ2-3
CASSLGQITDTQYF
TGCGCCAGCAGCTTAGGACAGATCACAGATACGCAGTATTTT